One sample yielded the 16 T cell receptor beta chains listed below, sequenced in a study of cytomegalovirus exposure and HLA in healthy donors. A multiplex PCR was run with 60 Vbeta primers and 13 Jbeta primers. The data were produced by immunoSEQ multiplex PCR, yet TCRdb's version contains in-frame clones alone and is incomplete. The table has 150,000 to 200,000 clones, approximately 85% seen once. The sample comprised PBMCs. All receptors derive from a man younger than 35 in good health and CMV-seronegative.

The chain has TRBV6-5 and TRBJ2-3, with D possibly matching TRBD2 (5 bases). V was pared by 7 bases and J by 5 bases, with 13 bases between. In germline, CDR1 is MNHEY, CDR2 SVGAGI. The CDR3 runs to 13 residues. CDR3 loop: CASTASGGDTQYF. The CDR3 nucleotides are TGTGCCAGCACCGCCAGCGGAGGAGATACGCAGTATTTT.

The chain is built from TRBV7-3 and TRBJ2-2, with TRBD2 matching over 13 bases. V trimming: 2 bases; J trimming: 3 bases; junction bases outside the gene matches: 0. This CDR3 comprises 16 residues. Germline-derived CDR1 and CDR2 are SGHTA and FQGTGA. CDR3 loop: CASSLGLAGDTGELFF. The CDR3 DNA follows: TGTGCCAGCAGCTTAGGACTAGCGGGAGACACCGGGGAGCTGTTTTTT.

This clone was picked up a small number of times. The gene calls are TRBV6-1 and TRBJ2-7; the match to TRBD1 covers 7 bases. Germline CDR1 reads MNHNS; CDR2 reads SASEGT. The CDR3 totals 12 residues. V was pared by 6 bases and J by 3 bases, with 2 bases of the junction left unmatched. The DNA of the CDR3 is TGTGCCAGCAGGGGACAGAGCTACGAGCAGTACTTC. Residues: CASRGQSYEQYF.

This clone showed up just a few times. The chain uses TRBV6-5 and TRBJ1-1, with 12 bases matching TRBD1. V shed 5 bases, J shed 6 bases, and the junction held 7 bases outside the gene matches. This CDR3 has 15 residues. Germline loops: CDR1 MNHEY, CDR2 SVGAGI. The CDR3 sequence: CASSLEGQGASEAFF. Written as DNA, the CDR3 is TGTGCCAGCAGTCTCGAGGGACAGGGGGCCTCTGAAGCTTTCTTT.

This chain joins TRBV6-5 and TRBJ1-1; possibly TRBD1 for D (6 bases). The CDR3 loop spans 16 amino acids. V dropped 0 bases and J dropped 0 bases, with 11 bases sitting between them. The V gene's germline CDR1 is MNHEY and CDR2 SVGAGI. CDR3 protein: CASSYSGGALNTEAFF. CDR3 in DNA: TGTGCCAGCAGTTACTCTGGGGGGGCACTGAACACTGAAGCTTTCTTT.

This chain uses TRBV10-3 with TRBJ1-6; maybe TRBD1 (6 bases). Germline loops: CDR1 ENHRY, CDR2 SYGVKD. Trimming pared 2 bases from V and 9 bases from J, leaving 20 bases between. The CDR3 covers 17 residues. The CDR3: CAISEEPTGTRGSPLHF. CDR3 coding DNA: TGTGCCATCAGTGAGGAACCTACCGGGACAAGGGGTTCACCCCTCCACTTT.

V gene TRBV18 combines with J gene TRBJ2-7, with a weak D call TRBD1 (6 bases). CDR1 is KGHSH and CDR2 is LQKENI in the germline V gene. This CDR3 has 17 amino acids. V gave up 2 bases and J gave up 1 base, with 18 bases separating them. The CDR3 reads CASSPGAYRVPSYEQYF. CDR3 coding DNA: TGTGCCAGCTCACCAGGTGCATACAGGGTACCATCCTACGAGCAGTACTTC.

This sequence joins TRBV9 and TRBJ2-3, with D unclear. The CDR3 runs 12 residues. V was trimmed by 3 bases and J by 2 bases, leaving 4 bases between them. The germline V gene has CDR1 SGDLS and CDR2 YYNGEE. CDR3 in amino acids: CASSAFTDTQYF. The CDR3, as DNA: TGTGCCAGCAGCGCCTTCACAGATACGCAGTATTTT.

This chain joins TRBV11-3 and TRBJ2-1, with a weak D call TRBD2 (6 bases). The CDR3 covers 14 residues. V gave up 1 base and J gave up 7 bases, with 11 bases separating them. CDR1 and CDR2 (germline): SGHNT, YENEEA. CDR3 residues: CASSLGGTQNEQFF. CDR3 nucleotides: TGTGCCAGCAGCTTAGGAGGGACTCAAAATGAGCAGTTCTTC.

The chain joins TRBV6-5 to TRBJ1-5, with 8 positions matching TRBD1. The CDR3 is 15 amino acids. V was pared by 6 bases and J by 0 bases, with 4 bases of the junction left unmatched. Germline V lookup: CDR1 MNHEY, CDR2 SVGAGI. The CDR3 loop reads CASSRTGSSNQPQHF. The CDR3 nucleotides are TGTGCCAGCAGCAGGACAGGGAGTAGCAATCAGCCCCAGCATTTT.

V usage is TRBV4-1 and J usage is TRBJ2-1; weak D call: TRBD2 (6 bases). V dropped 1 base and J dropped 7 bases, with 8 bases sitting between them. Germline V gene sequence: CDR1 MGHRA, CDR2 YSYEKL. The CDR3 loop spans 13 amino acids. CDR3 nucleotides: TGCGCCAGCAGCCAAGTGACTAGTAATGAGCAGTTCTTC. Translation: CASSQVTSNEQFF.

The rearrangement joins TRBV11-3 to TRBJ2-1; TRBD2 might be the D (6 bases). V was trimmed by 2 bases and J by 5 bases, leaving 7 bases between them. Germline V gene lookup returns CDR1 SGHNT and CDR2 YENEEA. This CDR3 contains 13 residues. CDR3 sequence reads: CASSLWRDNEQFF. The CDR3 DNA reads TGTGCCAGCAGCTTATGGAGGGACAATGAGCAGTTCTTC.

V is TRBV13 and J is TRBJ2-5; 8 positions agree with TRBD2. The DNA matches TRBJ2-7 better at its end, which makes the J call doubtful. Germline V gene data show CDR1 as PRHDT and CDR2 as FYEKMQ (reference sequence). The CDR3 loop spans 17 amino acids. The DNA for the CDR3 is TGTGCCAGCAGCTTCAAGACCGGGACTAGTTCTTCTTCCGAGCAGTACTTC. Protein product: CASSFKTGTSSSSEQYF.

J is TRBJ2-3 and V is TRBV19; the match to TRBD2 covers 13 bases. There are 16 residues in the CDR3. Germline V gives CDR1 LNHDA, CDR2 SQIVND (reference sequence). The V and J ends lost 5 bases and 8 bases, in that order; junction bases with no gene match: 10. The CDR3 DNA follows: TGTGCCAGTAGTTGGACTAGCGGGAGTCAGGGCAGTACGCAGTATTTT. Its translation: CASSWTSGSQGSTQYF. The full variable domain, with the rest looked up from reference TRBV19 and TRBJ2-3, is DGGITQSPKYLFRKEGQNVTLSCEQNLNHDAMYWYRQDPGQGLRLIYYSQIVNDFQKGDIAEGYSVSREKKESFPLTVTSAQKNPTAFYLCASSWTSGSQGSTQYFGPGTRLTVL.

This chain joins TRBV7-2 and TRBJ1-5; D uncertain. Germline CDR1 reads SGHTA; CDR2 reads FQGNSA. The CDR3 extends over 14 amino acids. V lost 3 bases and J lost 5, with 11 bases in between. The CDR3 DNA follows: TGTGCCAGCAGCTTGAGGGAAGAAGATCAGCCCCAGCATTTT. Amino acids: CASSLREEDQPQHF.

CDR3 nucleotides: TGTGCCAGCAGTTTTGATCCCGGTTATAATTCACCCCTCCACTTT. As protein: CASSFDPGYNSPLHF. J is TRBJ1-6 and V is TRBV7-9; no definite D call. There are 15 residues in the CDR3. The V end was cut by 6 bases, the J end by 4 bases, with 13 bases between. Germline V lookup: CDR1 SEHNR, CDR2 FQNEAQ (reference sequence).